These 10 T cell receptor beta chains originate from one sample sequenced in a study of shared clonotypes between healthy human individuals. Measured with immunoSEQ multiplex PCR; TCRdb has only the in-frame clones, and not every one. The table lists 2 million to 3 million clones, around 94% of them singletons, with roughly 0.13% in the top ten. Specimen: naive CD4+ T cells sorted from blood. Subset meaning: CD45RA+ positively selected. The source is a man aged 18-30 years in good health.

V is TRBV5-1 and J is TRBJ2-1; 8 bases match TRBD1. This CDR3 contains 17 residues. Trimming cost V 3 bases and J 11 bases; bases outside gene matches: 19. The germline V gene has CDR1 SGHRS and CDR2 YFSETQ. The CDR3 DNA sequence: TGCGCCAGCAGCTCCGTCCAGGGGGCCTTCCAGGTTAATAAGCAGTTCTTC. It encodes CASSSVQGAFQVNKQFF.

The J gene is TRBJ2-1, the V gene TRBV27; 7 nucleotides align to TRBD2. The CDR3 consists of 15 residues. Germline trimming cut 0 bases from V and 7 bases from J; bases unmatched to any gene: 6. Germline V gene data show CDR1 as MNHEY and CDR2 as SMNVEV (reference sequence). CDR3 nucleotide sequence: TGTGCCAGCAGTTTATCGCGGGAGTTGGCGAATGAGCAGTTCTTC. This translates into CASSLSRELANEQFF.

This chain joins TRBV5-1 and TRBJ2-7; D gene uncertain. Trimming pared 9 bases from V and 1 base from J, leaving 17 bases between. The CDR3 contains 14 residues. Germline CDR1 is SGHRS and CDR2 is YFSETQ. CDR3 loop: CATHGVGSSYEQYF. In nucleotides, the CDR3 is TGCGCCACCCATGGGGTCGGCTCATCCTACGAGCAGTACTTC.

For this clone: This same CDR3 is encoded by further DNA sequences in the sample. The DNA of the CDR3 is TGTGCCATCAGCTTAGGACAGGGGTATGGCTACACCTTC. It translates to CAISLGQGYGYTF. This chain joins TRBV10-3 and TRBJ1-2, with 9 bases aligning to TRBD1. Trimming removed 6 bases from V and 5 bases from J; junction bases left unmatched: 4. The CDR3 is made up of 13 amino acids. Germline CDR1 reads ENHRY; CDR2 reads SYGVKD.

The chain is built from TRBV9 and TRBJ1-3; 8 bases agree with TRBD1. The CDR3 has 15 amino acids. The germline gives CDR1 SGDLS, CDR2 YYNGEE. J lost 4 bases, V lost 3 bases, and 6 bases had no gene match. CDR3 in amino acids: CASSAQTGVGNTIYF. CDR3 DNA: TGTGCCAGCAGCGCCCAGACAGGGGTGGGAAACACCATATATTTT. The entire variable domain, with the rest obtained from reference TRBV9 and TRBJ1-3, is as follows: DSGVTQTPKHLITATGQRVTLRCSPRSGDLSVYWYQQSLDQGLQFLIQYYNGEERAKGNILERFSAQQFPDLHSELNLSSLELGDSALYFCASSAQTGVGNTIYFGEGSWLTVV.

The chain links TRBV7-2 to TRBJ2-2, with 7 bases fitting TRBD1. The V segment lost 4 bases and the J segment 6 bases; nucleotides outside the gene matches: 11. CDR3 length: 16 amino acids. Germline CDR1 is SGHTA and CDR2 is FQGNSA. Here the CDR3 DNA reads TGTGCCAGCAGCTCTAGTCCCGGGACAGTTTCCGGGGAGCTGTTTTTT. It encodes CASSSSPGTVSGELFF.

This chain links TRBV15 with TRBJ2-5; tentative D call: TRBD1 (6 bases). The J call may be faulty, since TRBJ2-7 better matches the DNA end. The CDR3 runs to 15 residues. Germline loops: CDR1 LNHNV, CDR2 YYDKDF (reference sequence). CDR3 DNA: TGTGCCACCAGCGAGGGGGAGAGGCGGAACTACGAGCAGTACTTC. As protein: CATSEGERRNYEQYF.

The CDR3 nucleotides are TGTGCCAGCAGCCCCTGGGGGGGCCTGTCCTACGAGCAGTACTTC. Translating it yields CASSPWGGLSYEQYF. J is TRBJ2-7 and V is TRBV9; maybe TRBD2 (7 bases). The CDR3 loop spans 15 amino acids. Trimming took off 4 bases at V and 1 base at J, with 15 bases between the two ends. In germline, CDR1 is SGDLS, CDR2 YYNGEE.

The V call is TRBV11-2, the J call TRBJ1-3; the D is unclear. This CDR3 region has 13 residues. Germline assignment: CDR1 SGHAT and CDR2 FQNNGV. V was trimmed by 2 bases and J by 5 bases, leaving 7 bases between them. The CDR3 loop reads CASSLIGRNTIYF. In DNA, the CDR3 is TGTGCCAGCAGCTTAATAGGGAGAAACACCATATATTTT. Supplemented by reference TRBV11-2 and TRBJ1-3, the full variable domain reads EAGVAQSPRYKIIEKRQSVAFWCNPISGHATLYWYQQILGQGPKLLIQFQNNGVVDDSQLPKDRFSAERLKGVDSTLKIQPAKLEDSAVYLCASSLIGRNTIYFGEGSWLTVV.

The chain combines TRBV19 with TRBJ1-5, with D possibly matching TRBD1 (6 bases). Germline loops: CDR1 LNHDA, CDR2 SQIVND (reference sequence). This CDR3 is built from 16 residues. V dropped 6 bases and J dropped 0 bases, with 15 bases sitting between them. DNA for the CDR3: TGTGCCAGTAGAGAGCAGGGGACTTATAGCAATCAGCCCCAGCATTTT. Translation: CASREQGTYSNQPQHF.